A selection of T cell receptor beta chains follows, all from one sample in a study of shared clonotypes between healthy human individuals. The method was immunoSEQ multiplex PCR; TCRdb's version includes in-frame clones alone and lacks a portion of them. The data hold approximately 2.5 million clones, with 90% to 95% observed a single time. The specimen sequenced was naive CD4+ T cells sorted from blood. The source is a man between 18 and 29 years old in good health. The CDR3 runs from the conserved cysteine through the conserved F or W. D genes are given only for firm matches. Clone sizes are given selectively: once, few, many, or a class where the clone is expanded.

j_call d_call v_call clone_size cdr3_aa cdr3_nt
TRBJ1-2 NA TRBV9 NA CASSQWQGSNYGYTF TGTGCCAGCAGCCAGTGGCAGGGGTCTAACTATGGCTACACCTTC
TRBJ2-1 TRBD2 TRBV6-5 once CASSALAGAYNEQFF TGTGCCAGCAGTGCACTAGCGGGAGCCTACAATGAGCAGTTCTTC
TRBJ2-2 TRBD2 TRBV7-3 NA CASSYKAGGYTGELFF TGTGCCAGCAGCTATAAGGCCGGGGGGTACACCGGGGAGCTGTTTTTT
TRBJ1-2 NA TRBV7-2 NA CASSPGQGQVYTF TGTGCCAGCAGCCCAGGCCAGGGCCAGGTCTACACCTTC
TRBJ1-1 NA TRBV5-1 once CASSTGGGGITEAFF TGCGCCAGCTCCACCGGAGGAGGAGGTATCACTGAAGCTTTCTTT
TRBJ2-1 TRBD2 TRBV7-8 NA CASSHEGLAEYEQFF TGTGCCAGCAGCCACGAAGGACTAGCGGAGTATGAGCAGTTCTTC
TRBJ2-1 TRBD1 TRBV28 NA CASSPPSGQVNEQFF TGTGCCAGCAGTCCACCCTCGGGACAGGTCAATGAGCAGTTCTTC
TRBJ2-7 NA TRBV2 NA CASSQGRGLGEQYF TGTGCCAGCAGCCAGGGGAGGGGGCTAGGCGAGCAGTACTTC
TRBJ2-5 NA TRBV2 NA CASSTWTSQETQYF TGTGCCAGCAGTACCTGGACCTCACAAGAGACCCAGTACTTC
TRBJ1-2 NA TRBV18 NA CASSPQGDQTYGYTF TGTGCCAGCTCACCACAGGGGGACCAAACCTATGGCTACACCTTC
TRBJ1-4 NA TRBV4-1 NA CASSQVWNEKLFF TGCGCCAGCAGCCAAGTCTGGAATGAAAAACTGTTTTTT
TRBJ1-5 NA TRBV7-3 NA CASSSGYLQPQHF TGTGCCAGCAGCTCCGGCTATCTCCAGCCCCAGCATTTT
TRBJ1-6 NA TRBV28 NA CASTQTRDNSPLHF TGTGCCAGCACCCAAACCAGAGATAATTCACCCCTCCACTTT
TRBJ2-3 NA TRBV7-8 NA CASSLPGPLGTDTQYF TGTGCCAGCAGCTTACCCGGGCCCCTCGGCACAGATACGCAGTATTTT
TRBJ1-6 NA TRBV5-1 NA CASSLGDGLNSPLHF TGCGCCAGCAGCTTGGGGGACGGGCTCAATTCACCCCTCCACTTT
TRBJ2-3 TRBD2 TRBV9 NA CASSVIAGVADTQYF TGTGCCAGCAGCGTAATAGCGGGAGTTGCAGATACGCAGTATTTT
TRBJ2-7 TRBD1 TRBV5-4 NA CASSTGTGVGRYEQYF TGTGCCAGCAGCACCGGGACAGGGGTAGGGCGTTACGAGCAGTACTTC
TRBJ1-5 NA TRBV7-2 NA CASSLITRDQPQHF TGTGCCAGCAGCTTAATCACCCGGGATCAGCCCCAGCATTTT
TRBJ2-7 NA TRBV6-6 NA CAIGRGGYEQYF TGTGCAATTGGAAGAGGGGGCTACGAGCAGTACTTC
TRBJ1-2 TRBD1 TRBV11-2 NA CASSLQQGNYGYTF TGTGCCAGCAGCTTACAACAGGGGAACTATGGCTACACCTTC
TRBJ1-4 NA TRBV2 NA CASRQRAEEKLFF TGTGCCAGCAGACAACGGGCAGAAGAAAAACTGTTTTTT
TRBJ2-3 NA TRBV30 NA CAWTGSDTQYF TGTGCCTGGACCGGGTCAGATACGCAGTATTTT
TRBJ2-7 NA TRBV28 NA CASSLGPLGEQYF TGTGCCAGCAGTTTAGGGCCCCTGGGAGAGCAGTACTTC
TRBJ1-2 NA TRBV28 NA CASSSTVNYGYTF TGTGCCAGCAGTTCGACAGTTAACTATGGCTACACCTTC
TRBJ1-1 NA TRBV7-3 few CASSLAGNTEAFF TGTGCCAGCAGCTTAGCAGGGAACACTGAAGCTTTCTTT
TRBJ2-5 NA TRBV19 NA CATLKGPTETQYF TGTGCCACCCTAAAGGGGCCTACAGAGACCCAGTACTTC
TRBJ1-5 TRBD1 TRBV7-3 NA CASSWDDRDREYLTQHF TGTGCCAGCAGCTGGGATGACCGGGACAGGGAATATCTGACCCAGCATTTT
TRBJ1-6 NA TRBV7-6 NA CASSLSLDRGHSPLHF NA
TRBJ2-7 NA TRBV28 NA CASSLEGTYEQYF TGTGCCAGCAGTTTGGAGGGAACCTACGAGCAGTACTTC
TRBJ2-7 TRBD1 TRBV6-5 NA CASRPGQGFYEQYF TGTGCCAGCAGGCCGGGACAGGGGTTCTACGAGCAGTACTTC
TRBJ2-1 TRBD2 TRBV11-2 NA CASSLVGLAGPYNEQFF TGTGCCAGCAGCTTAGTGGGACTAGCGGGACCATACAATGAGCAGTTCTTC
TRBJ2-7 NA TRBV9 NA CASSVATSENRNYEQYF TGTGCCAGCAGCGTAGCTACTTCGGAGAACAGAAACTACGAGCAGTACTTC
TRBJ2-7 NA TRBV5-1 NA CASSLGQLNEQYF TGCGCCAGCAGCTTGGGGCAGCTCAACGAGCAGTACTTC
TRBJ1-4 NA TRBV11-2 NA CASSFSGSTNEKLFF TGTGCCAGCAGCTTTTCAGGTTCAACTAATGAAAAACTGTTTTTT
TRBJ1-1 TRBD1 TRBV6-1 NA CASSARQGSNTEAFF TGTGCCAGCAGTGCACGACAGGGGTCCAACACTGAAGCTTTCTTT
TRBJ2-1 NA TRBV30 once CASSGRGHNEQFF TGTGCCTCGTCTGGGCGGGGGCACAATGAGCAGTTCTTC
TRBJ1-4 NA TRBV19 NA CASSMTATNEKLFF TGTGCCAGTAGTATGACCGCAACTAATGAAAAACTGTTTTTT
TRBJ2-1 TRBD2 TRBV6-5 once CASSSGGEQFF TGTGCCAGCAGTTCGGGGGGTGAGCAGTTCTTC
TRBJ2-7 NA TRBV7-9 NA CASSPGAGTTYEQYF TGTGCCAGCAGCCCAGGGGCCGGGACTACTTACGAGCAGTACTTC
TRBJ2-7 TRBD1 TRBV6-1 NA CASTLLRDRGYEQYF TGTGCCAGCACCCTCCTACGGGACAGGGGCTACGAGCAGTACTTC
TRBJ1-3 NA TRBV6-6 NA CASSSGVPGNTIYF TGTGCCAGCAGTTCAGGGGTACCTGGAAACACCATATATTTT
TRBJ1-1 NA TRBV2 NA CASSESGQLINTEAFF TGTGCCAGCAGTGAATCTGGCCAGCTAATTAACACTGAAGCTTTCTTT
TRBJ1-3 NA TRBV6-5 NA CASSTGFSGNTIYF TGTGCCAGCAGCACAGGATTCTCTGGAAACACCATATATTTT
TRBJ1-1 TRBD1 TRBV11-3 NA CASSPSGTVNTEAFF TGTGCCAGCAGCCCGTCTGGGACAGTGAACACTGAAGCTTTCTTT
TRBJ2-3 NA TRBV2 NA CASSEALAFRTDTQYF TGTGCCAGCAGTGAAGCGCTTGCCTTTCGCACAGATACGCAGTATTTT
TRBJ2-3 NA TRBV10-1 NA CASSESWGTDTQYF TGCGCCAGCAGTGAGTCGTGGGGCACAGATACGCAGTATTTT
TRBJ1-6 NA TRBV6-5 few CASRPGLNRSPLHF TGTGCCAGCAGGCCGGGACTAAACCGATCACCCCTCCACTTT
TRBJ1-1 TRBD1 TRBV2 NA CASIADRGNTEAFF TGTGCCAGCATAGCCGACAGGGGGAACACTGAAGCTTTCTTT